The 29 T cell receptor beta chains reported below all come from one sample, sequenced in a study of beta chain features in type 1 diabetes. TCRB transcripts that were expressed got sequenced, as all of the isolated RNA had been reverse transcribed. The repertoire was sequenced with immunoSEQ multiplex PCR; TCRdb's copy has only in-frame clones and lacks some. The sample has approximately 150,000 clones; under 11% are singletons. The source material was naive CD4+ T cells from blood. Receptors originate from a man younger than 35 in good health.

The chain links TRBV10-1 to TRBJ2-7; TRBD2 might be the D (7 bases). Germline V gives CDR1 WNHNN, CDR2 SYGVQD (reference sequence). Deletions cut 11 bases from V and 2 bases from J, with 25 bases between. The CDR3 loop spans 16 amino acids. The CDR3: CAAMDQRGGPTYEQYF. The CDR3 nucleotides read TGCGCCGCGATGGACCAGAGGGGGGGCCCTACCTACGAGCAGTACTTC.

In this sample, this clone turned up many times. The rearrangement uses TRBV5-4 and TRBJ2-1; 7 positions match TRBD2. This CDR3 spans 15 amino acids. CDR1 and CDR2 (germline): SGHNT, YYREEE (reference sequence). With 0 bases clipped from V and 3 bases from J, the junction kept 3 bases outside the gene matches. CDR3 protein: CASSLGLADYNEQFF. The CDR3 DNA reads as TGTGCCAGCAGCTTGGGGCTAGCGGACTACAATGAGCAGTTCTTC.

The rearrangement links TRBV15 to TRBJ2-1, with 9 bases lining up with TRBD1. The CDR3 loop spans 16 amino acids. V shed 0 bases and J 4 bases; nucleotides not matched to a gene: 4. CDR1 is LNHNV and CDR2 is YYDKDF in the germline V gene (reference sequence). The CDR3 DNA reads as TGTGCCACCAGCAGAGATCGTGGGACAGGGTACAATGAGCAGTTCTTC. This gives the protein CATSRDRGTGYNEQFF.

This clone was counted a few times. This chain connects TRBV6-5 to TRBJ2-2, with D possibly being TRBD2 (6 bases). This CDR3 region has 15 residues. CDR1 is MNHEY and CDR2 is SVGAGI in the germline V gene. V was clipped by 5 bases and J by 2 bases, with 12 bases between them. The CDR3 sequence: CASSPGTLNTGELFF. DNA of the CDR3: TGTGCCAGCAGTCCCGGGACTTTAAACACCGGGGAGCTGTTTTTT.

This clone was recorded only once. V and J are TRBV18 and TRBJ2-3, with D tentatively TRBD1 (5 bases). Germline assignment: CDR1 KGHSH and CDR2 LQKENI. This CDR3 comprises 14 residues. Trimming shortened V by 1 base and J by 4 bases, and 9 bases separated the two germline ends. This chain's CDR3 is CASSPQGPPDTQYF. The CDR3, as DNA: TGTGCCAGCTCACCACAGGGGCCCCCAGATACGCAGTATTTT.

This clone was seen only a few times. The CDR3, as DNA: TGTGCCAGCAGCCCCGGGGGAGGGACGGGTTCTAACTATGGCTACACCTTC. Protein product: CASSPGGGTGSNYGYTF. This sequence joins TRBV5-4 and TRBJ1-2; D is possibly TRBD1 (5 bases). Trimming shortened V by 4 bases and J by 0 bases, and 19 bases separated the two germline ends. Germline CDR1 and CDR2: SGHNT and YYREEE (reference sequence). The CDR3 extends over 17 amino acids.

In this sample, this clone turned up a few times. V is TRBV2 and J is TRBJ1-5; D ambiguous. Trimming left V 4 bases short and J 9 bases short, with 10 bases between. This CDR3 region has 12 residues. CDR1 is SNHLY, CDR2 FYNNEI, per germline. CDR3 sequence: CASSATEMPQHF. The CDR3 DNA sequence: TGTGCCAGCAGTGCAACAGAGATGCCCCAGCATTTT.

The chain carries TRBV4-1 and TRBJ1-3; D uncertain. With 1 base removed from V and 0 bases from J, the gap between germline ends came to 13 bases. Germline V CDR1 and CDR2: MGHRA, YSYEKL. The CDR3 consists of 17 residues. As DNA, the CDR3 is TGCGCCAGCAGCCAAGTCCAGGCGATAAGCTCTGGAAACACCATATATTTT. It specifies CASSQVQAISSGNTIYF.

The sample holds a few counts of this clone. The rearrangement joins TRBV4-3 to TRBJ2-2, with 7 bases fitting TRBD1. CDR1 is LGHNA, CDR2 YSLEER, per germline. This CDR3 is 15 amino acids long. Trimming cost V 6 bases and J 4 bases; bases outside gene matches: 8. The CDR3 is CASRLQGFVTGELFF. In nucleotides, the CDR3 is TGCGCCAGCAGGTTACAGGGGTTTGTCACCGGGGAGCTGTTTTTT.

This clone has more than one count but fewer than ten. This chain's CDR3 is CASSLDWGGGSPLHF. The CDR3 nucleotides are TGTGCCAGCAGCTTAGATTGGGGGGGAGGGTCACCCCTCCACTTT. The genes are TRBV7-2 and TRBJ1-6, with D possibly TRBD1 on 5 matching bases. The CDR3 loop spans 15 amino acids. V was shortened by 1 base and J by 10 bases, with 14 bases between the two germline ends. Per the germline V gene, CDR1 is SGHTA and CDR2 is FQGNSA.

This clone showed up just a few times. V gene TRBV28 combines with J gene TRBJ1-2; D remains unclear. Trimming took 1 base from V and 8 from J, leaving 8 bases between them. There are 12 residues in the CDR3. Germline CDR1 MDHEN, CDR2 SYDVKM. The CDR3 DNA reads as TGTGCCAGCAGTTTATCCCCCCGGGGCTACACCTTC. Amino acids: CASSLSPRGYTF.

V is TRBV10-3 and J is TRBJ1-6; D ambiguous. This CDR3 has 13 amino acids. The ends were cut back, 2 bases at V and 4 bases at J, with 3 bases in the middle. Looked up from germline, CDR1 is ENHRY and CDR2 is SYGVKD. CDR3 coding DNA: TGTGCCATCAGTGAGGAGTATAATTCACCCCTCCACTTT. As protein: CAISEEYNSPLHF.

The V gene is TRBV15, the J gene TRBJ2-5; 7 bases fit TRBD1. Germline CDR1 is LNHNV and CDR2 is YYDKDF (reference sequence). This CDR3 comprises 16 residues. V lost 2 bases to trimming and J lost 2 bases; unmatched junction nucleotides: 8. CDR3 sequence (DNA): TGTGCCACCAGCAGAACTAGACAGGGACAACAAGAGACCCAGTACTTC. This translates into CATSRTRQGQQETQYF.

J is TRBJ2-1 and V is TRBV7-2; 10 nucleotides line up with TRBD2. Trimming took 6 bases from V and 7 from J; bases not matched to a gene: 6. This CDR3 is 14 amino acids long. Germline loops: CDR1 SGHTA, CDR2 FQGNSA. The CDR3 sequence: CASRSGGVPNEQFF. The CDR3 DNA is TGTGCCAGCAGAAGCGGGGGGGTACCTAATGAGCAGTTCTTC.

The rearrangement uses TRBV19 and TRBJ2-7; perhaps TRBD1 as D (6 bases). This CDR3 comprises 14 residues. Germline V lookup: CDR1 LNHDA, CDR2 SQIVND (reference sequence). Deletions cut 5 bases from V and 7 bases from J, with 18 bases between. CDR3 in amino acids: CASSPKNTGLEQYF. DNA for the CDR3: TGTGCCAGTAGTCCCAAAAATACAGGGCTTGAGCAGTACTTC.

This rearrangement joins TRBV7-2 to TRBJ1-5; the match to TRBD1 covers 7 bases. After removal of 5 bases from V and 0 bases from J, the junction contained 7 bases not matched to a gene. From germline, CDR1 is SGHTA and CDR2 FQGNSA. This CDR3 is 16 amino acids long. This CDR3 is CASSPGTEYSNQPQHF. CDR3 bases: TGTGCCAGCAGCCCCGGGACAGAATATAGCAATCAGCCCCAGCATTTT.

This clone turned up a few times. The genes are TRBV10-3 and TRBJ1-2; 7 bases line up with TRBD1. V dropped 3 bases and J dropped 5; count of bases not matched to a gene: 12. This CDR3 region has 16 residues. Germline CDR1 is ENHRY and CDR2 is SYGVKD. The CDR3 loop is CAISDSTGTRAYGYTF. The CDR3 DNA sequence: TGTGCCATCAGTGACTCGACAGGGACGAGGGCATATGGCTACACCTTC.

This clone was picked up a small number of times. The genes are TRBV11-2 and TRBJ2-1; D not certain. Trimming removed 5 bases at V and 5 bases at J, with 13 bases between. CDR1 is SGHAT, CDR2 FQNNGV, per germline. The CDR3 loop spans 14 amino acids. CDR3 loop: CASSLFAVNNEQFF. CDR3 in DNA: TGTGCCAGCAGCCTATTCGCTGTCAACAATGAGCAGTTCTTC.

The chain couples TRBV6-4 to TRBJ2-7; perhaps TRBD2 as D (6 bases). With 3 bases removed from V and 0 bases from J, the gap between germline ends came to 9 bases. Germline loops: CDR1 MRHNA, CDR2 SNTAGT. This CDR3 region has 14 residues. CDR3 bases: TGTGCCAGCAGTGAGGCGGGGAGCTCCTACGAGCAGTACTTC. The encoded protein is CASSEAGSSYEQYF.

This rearrangement joins TRBV6-5 to TRBJ1-4, with TRBD1 identical over 7 bases. The CDR3 has 13 amino acids. After removal of 2 bases from V and 10 bases from J, the junction contained 4 bases not matched to a gene. Looked up from germline, CDR1 is MNHEY and CDR2 is SVGAGI. The chain's CDR3 is CASSYEGAGKLFF. The CDR3 region has the DNA TGTGCCAGCAGTTACGAGGGGGCAGGAAAACTGTTTTTT.

At least ten counts were recorded for this clone. The V and J genes are TRBV18 and TRBJ2-1; no reliable D call. With 3 bases removed from V and 8 bases from J, the gap between germline ends came to 8 bases. This CDR3 has 12 amino acids. Germline assignment: CDR1 KGHSH and CDR2 LQKENI. The CDR3 region is CASSPSEDEQFF. As DNA, the CDR3 is TGTGCCAGCTCACCGAGTGAGGATGAGCAGTTCTTC.

The chain recombines TRBV9 with TRBJ2-3, with D possibly matching TRBD2 (5 bases). With 3 bases removed from V and 2 bases from J, the gap between germline ends came to 13 bases. Germline V lookup: CDR1 SGDLS, CDR2 YYNGEE. CDR3 length equals 15 residues. CDR3 protein: CASSERTRDTDTQYF. The CDR3, as DNA: TGTGCCAGCAGCGAGAGGACTCGCGACACAGATACGCAGTATTTT. The variable domain in full, completed from reference TRBV9 and TRBJ2-3, reads DSGVTQTPKHLITATGQRVTLRCSPRSGDLSVYWYQQSLDQGLQFLIQYYNGEERAKGNILERFSAQQFPDLHSELNLSSLELGDSALYFCASSERTRDTDTQYFGPGTRLTVL.

The genes are TRBV7-3 and TRBJ2-1; 11 nucleotides agree with TRBD2. Germline CDR1 SGHTA, CDR2 FQGTGA. Trimming cost V 1 base and J 7 bases; bases outside gene matches: 3. This CDR3 has 15 residues. The CDR3 coding sequence is TGTGCCAGCAGCTTAATGGTAGCGGGGGGGAATGAGCAGTTCTTC. Its translation is CASSLMVAGGNEQFF.

CDR3 residues: CASTVAGLGTDTQYF. For the CDR3, the DNA is TGTGCCAGCACCGTTGCGGGGCTTGGGACAGATACGCAGTATTTT. This chain uses TRBV5-4 with TRBJ2-3; possibly TRBD2 for D (6 bases). The CDR3 extends over 15 amino acids. Per the germline V gene, CDR1 is SGHNT and CDR2 is YYREEE (reference sequence). V lost 6 bases to trimming and J lost 3 bases, with 17 bases between them.

This sequence joins TRBV5-6 and TRBJ1-5; tentative D call: TRBD1 (6 bases). In germline, CDR1 is SGHDT, CDR2 YYEEEE. The CDR3 sequence is 14 residues long. V gave up 4 bases and J gave up 9 bases, with 17 bases separating them. Here the CDR3 reads CASSVGQTFRPQHF. The CDR3 coding sequence is TGTGCCAGCAGCGTAGGACAGACCTTTCGGCCCCAGCATTTT.

V and J are TRBV28 and TRBJ2-7; 7 positions agree with TRBD1. Germline V gene data show CDR1 as MDHEN and CDR2 as SYDVKM. The CDR3 runs to 16 residues. The trim removed 5 bases at V and 0 bases at J, leaving 10 bases unmatched. The CDR3 DNA reads TGTGCCAGCAGTGGTAGGGGGCTACCGAGCTCCTACGAGCAGTACTTC. Translation gives CASSGRGLPSSYEQYF. The variable domain in full, completed from reference TRBV28 and TRBJ2-7, reads DVKVTQSSRYLVKRTGEKVFLECVQDMDHENMFWYRQDPGLGLRLIYFSYDVKMKEKGDIPEGYSVSREKKERFSLILESASTNQTSMYLCASSGRGLPSSYEQYFGPGTRLTVT.

The chain carries TRBV2 and TRBJ1-1; 9 bases line up with TRBD1. This CDR3 region has 15 residues. Germline V lookup: CDR1 SNHLY, CDR2 FYNNEI. The J segment lost 4 bases and the V segment lost 4 bases, leaving 7 bases of the junction unmatched. The CDR3 loop is CASSGQGQGTTEAFF. CDR3 in DNA: TGTGCCAGCAGTGGTCAGGGACAGGGCACCACTGAAGCTTTCTTT.

The chain joins TRBV10-2 to TRBJ2-3; 8 nucleotides line up with TRBD2. The V and J ends lost 6 bases and 2 bases, in that order; junction bases with no gene match: 7. CDR1 and CDR2 (germline): WSHSY, SAAADI. This CDR3 region has 15 residues. CDR3 region: CASRGSGDATDTQYF. For the CDR3, the DNA is TGCGCCAGCAGGGGTAGCGGGGACGCCACAGATACGCAGTATTTT.

Ten or more counts support this clone. The V call is TRBV7-9, the J call TRBJ2-7; 7 bases are a match to TRBD2. CDR3 length: 14 amino acids. Per the germline V gene, CDR1 is SEHNR and CDR2 is FQNEAQ (reference sequence). V was pared by 4 bases and J by 0 bases, with 3 bases of the junction left unmatched. The CDR3 coding sequence is TGTGCCAGCAGCTCCAGCGGGATCTCCTACGAGCAGTACTTC. It is translated as CASSSSGISYEQYF.